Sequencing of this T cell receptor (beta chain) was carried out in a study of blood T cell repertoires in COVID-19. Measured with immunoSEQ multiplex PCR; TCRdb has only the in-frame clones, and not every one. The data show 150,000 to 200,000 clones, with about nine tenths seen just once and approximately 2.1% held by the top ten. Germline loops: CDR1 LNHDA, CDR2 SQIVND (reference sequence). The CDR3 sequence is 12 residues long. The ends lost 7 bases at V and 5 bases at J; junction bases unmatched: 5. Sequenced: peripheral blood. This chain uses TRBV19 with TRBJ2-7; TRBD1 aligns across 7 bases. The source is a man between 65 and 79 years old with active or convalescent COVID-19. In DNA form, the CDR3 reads TGTGCCAGTAACGACAGGGTCCACGAGCAGTACTTC. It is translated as CASNDRVHEQYF.